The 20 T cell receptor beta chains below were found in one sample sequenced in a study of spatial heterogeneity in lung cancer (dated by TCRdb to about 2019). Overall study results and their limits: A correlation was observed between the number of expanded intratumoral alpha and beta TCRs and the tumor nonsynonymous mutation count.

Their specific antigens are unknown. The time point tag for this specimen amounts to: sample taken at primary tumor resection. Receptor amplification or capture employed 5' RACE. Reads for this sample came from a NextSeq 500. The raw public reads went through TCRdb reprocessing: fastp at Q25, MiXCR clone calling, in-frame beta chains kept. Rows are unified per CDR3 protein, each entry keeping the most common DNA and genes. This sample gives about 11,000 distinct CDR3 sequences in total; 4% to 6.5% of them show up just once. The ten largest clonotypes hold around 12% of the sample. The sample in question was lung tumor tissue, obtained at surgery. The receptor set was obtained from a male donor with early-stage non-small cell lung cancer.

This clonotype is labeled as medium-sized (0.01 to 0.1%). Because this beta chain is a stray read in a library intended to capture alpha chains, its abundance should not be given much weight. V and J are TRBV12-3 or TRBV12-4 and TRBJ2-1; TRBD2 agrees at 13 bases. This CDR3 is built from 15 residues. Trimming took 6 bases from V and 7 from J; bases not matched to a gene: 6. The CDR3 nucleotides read TGTGCCAGCAGGAGGACTAGCGGGAGAGCAAATGAGCAGTTCTTC. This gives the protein CASRRTSGRANEQFF.

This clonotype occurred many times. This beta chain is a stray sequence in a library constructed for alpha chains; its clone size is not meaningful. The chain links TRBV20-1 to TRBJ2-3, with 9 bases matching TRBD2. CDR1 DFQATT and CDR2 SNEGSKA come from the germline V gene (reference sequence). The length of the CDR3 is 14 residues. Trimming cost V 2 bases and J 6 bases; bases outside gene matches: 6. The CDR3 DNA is TGCAGTGCTAGACTCGCGGGGGGGCATGATACGCAGTATTTT. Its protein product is CSARLAGGHDTQYF.

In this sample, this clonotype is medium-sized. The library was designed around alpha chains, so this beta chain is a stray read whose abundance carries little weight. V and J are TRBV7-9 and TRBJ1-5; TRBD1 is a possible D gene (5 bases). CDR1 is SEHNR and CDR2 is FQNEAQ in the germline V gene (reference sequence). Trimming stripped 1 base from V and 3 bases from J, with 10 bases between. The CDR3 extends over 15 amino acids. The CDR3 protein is CASSLDTGTNQPQHF. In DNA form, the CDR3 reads TGTGCCAGCAGCTTAGATACAGGAACCAATCAGCCCCAGCATTTT.

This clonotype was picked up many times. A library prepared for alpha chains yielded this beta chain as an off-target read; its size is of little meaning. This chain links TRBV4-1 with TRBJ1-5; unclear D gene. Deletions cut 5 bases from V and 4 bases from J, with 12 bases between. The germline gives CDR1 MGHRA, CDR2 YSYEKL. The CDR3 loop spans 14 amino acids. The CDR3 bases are TGCGCCAGCAGCTTCCAGGTGGCGAATCAGCCCCAGCATTTT. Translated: CASSFQVANQPQHF.

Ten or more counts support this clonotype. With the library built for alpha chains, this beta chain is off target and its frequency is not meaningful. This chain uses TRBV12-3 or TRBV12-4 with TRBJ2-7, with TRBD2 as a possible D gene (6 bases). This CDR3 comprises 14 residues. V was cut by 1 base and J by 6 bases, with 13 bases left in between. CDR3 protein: CASSLEVMGGEQYF. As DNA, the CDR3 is TGTGCCAGCAGTTTAGAAGTTATGGGGGGCGAGCAGTACTTC.

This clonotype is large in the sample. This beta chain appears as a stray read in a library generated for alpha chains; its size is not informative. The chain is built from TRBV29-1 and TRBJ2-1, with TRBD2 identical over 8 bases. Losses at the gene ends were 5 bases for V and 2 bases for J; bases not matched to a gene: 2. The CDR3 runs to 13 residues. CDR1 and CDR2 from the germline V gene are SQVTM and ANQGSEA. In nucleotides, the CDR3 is TGCAGCGTTACTAGCGGAGCCTACAATGAGCAGTTCTTC. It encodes CSVTSGAYNEQFF.

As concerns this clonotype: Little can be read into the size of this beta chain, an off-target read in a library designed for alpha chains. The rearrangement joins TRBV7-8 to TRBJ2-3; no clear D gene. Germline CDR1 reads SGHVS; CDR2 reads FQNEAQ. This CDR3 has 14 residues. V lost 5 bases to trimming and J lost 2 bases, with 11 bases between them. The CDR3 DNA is TGTGCCAGCAGCGCCAACTCAAACACAGATACGCAGTATTTT. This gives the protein CASSANSNTDTQYF.

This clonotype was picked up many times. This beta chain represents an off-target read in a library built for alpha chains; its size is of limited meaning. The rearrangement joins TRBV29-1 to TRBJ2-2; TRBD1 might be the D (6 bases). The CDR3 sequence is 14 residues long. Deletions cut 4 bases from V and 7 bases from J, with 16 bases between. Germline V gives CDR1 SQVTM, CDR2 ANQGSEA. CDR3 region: CSVAPAGEYGELFF. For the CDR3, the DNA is TGCAGCGTTGCCCCTGCAGGGGAATACGGGGAGCTGTTTTTT.

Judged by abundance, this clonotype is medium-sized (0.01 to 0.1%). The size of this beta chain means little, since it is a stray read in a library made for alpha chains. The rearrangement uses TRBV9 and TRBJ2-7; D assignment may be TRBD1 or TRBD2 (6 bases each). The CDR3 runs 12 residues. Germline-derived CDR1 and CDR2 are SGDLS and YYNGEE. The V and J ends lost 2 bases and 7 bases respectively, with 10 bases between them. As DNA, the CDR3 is TGTGCCAGCAGCGTCCTAGGGGGGGAGCAGTACTTC. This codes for CASSVLGGEQYF. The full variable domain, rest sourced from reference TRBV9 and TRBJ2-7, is DSGVTQTPKHLITATGQRVTLRCSPRSGDLSVYWYQQSLDQGLQFLIQYYNGEERAKGNILERFSAQQFPDLHSELNLSSLELGDSALYFCASSVLGGEQYFGPGTRLTVT.

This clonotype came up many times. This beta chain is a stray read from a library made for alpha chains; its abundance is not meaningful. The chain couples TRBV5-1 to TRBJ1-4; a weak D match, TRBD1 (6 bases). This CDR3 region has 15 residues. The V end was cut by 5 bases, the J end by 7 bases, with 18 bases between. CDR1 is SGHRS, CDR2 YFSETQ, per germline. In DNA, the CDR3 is TGCGCCAGCAGTACTCGGGGGCTGGTCAGTGAAAAACTGTTTTTT. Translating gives CASSTRGLVSEKLFF. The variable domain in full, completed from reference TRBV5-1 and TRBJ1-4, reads KAGVTQTPRYLIKTRGQQVTLSCSPISGHRSVSWYQQTPGQGLQFLFEYFSETQRNKGNFPGRFSGRQFSNSRSEMNVSTLELGDSALYLCASSTRGLVSEKLFFGSGTQLSVL.

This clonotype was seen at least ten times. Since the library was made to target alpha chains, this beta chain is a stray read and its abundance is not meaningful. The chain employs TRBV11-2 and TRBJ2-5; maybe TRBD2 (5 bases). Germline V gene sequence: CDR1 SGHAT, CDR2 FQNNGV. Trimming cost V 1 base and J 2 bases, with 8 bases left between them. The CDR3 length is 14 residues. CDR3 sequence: CASSLVGLQETQYF. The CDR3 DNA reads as TGTGCCAGCAGCTTAGTCGGACTTCAAGAGACCCAGTACTTC. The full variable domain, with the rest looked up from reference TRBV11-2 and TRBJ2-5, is EAGVAQSPRYKIIEKRQSVAFWCNPISGHATLYWYQQILGQGPKLLIQFQNNGVVDDSQLPKDRFSAERLKGVDSTLKIQPAKLEDSAVYLCASSLVGLQETQYFGPGTRLLVL.

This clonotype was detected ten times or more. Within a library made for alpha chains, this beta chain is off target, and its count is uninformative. CDR3 nucleotide sequence: TGTGCCAGCTCAGTTAGGCCCGGGAGAGAGACCCAGTACTTC. Its protein is CASSVRPGRETQYF. J is TRBJ2-5 and V is TRBV9, with a possible D match to TRBD2 (6 bases). There are 14 residues in the CDR3. Germline V gives CDR1 SGDLS, CDR2 YYNGEE. V was trimmed by 7 bases and J by 4 bases, leaving 17 bases between them.

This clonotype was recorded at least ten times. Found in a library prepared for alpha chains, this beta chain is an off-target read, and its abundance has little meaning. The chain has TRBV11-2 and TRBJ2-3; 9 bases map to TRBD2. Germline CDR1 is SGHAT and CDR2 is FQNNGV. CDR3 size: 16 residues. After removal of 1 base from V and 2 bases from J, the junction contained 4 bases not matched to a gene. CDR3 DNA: TGTGCCAGCAGCTTAGTCCTAGCGGGAATCACAGATACGCAGTATTTT. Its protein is CASSLVLAGITDTQYF.

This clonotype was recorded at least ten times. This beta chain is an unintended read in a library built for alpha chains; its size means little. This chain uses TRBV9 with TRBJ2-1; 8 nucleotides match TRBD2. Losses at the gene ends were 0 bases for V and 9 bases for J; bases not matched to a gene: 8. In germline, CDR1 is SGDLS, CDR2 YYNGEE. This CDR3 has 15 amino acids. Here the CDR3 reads CASSVVGTRVGEQFF. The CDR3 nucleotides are TGTGCCAGCAGCGTAGTTGGGACTAGAGTGGGTGAGCAGTTCTTC.

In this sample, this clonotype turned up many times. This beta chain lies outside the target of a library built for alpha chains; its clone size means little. The CDR3 nucleotides read TGCAGTGCTAGAACCGATACGAATTCGCCCCAGCATTTT. Translated: CSARTDTNSPQHF. The gene calls are TRBV20-1 and TRBJ1-5; D is uncertain. Trimming shortened V by 2 bases and J by 9 bases, and 14 bases separated the two germline ends. The germline gives CDR1 DFQATT, CDR2 SNEGSKA (reference sequence). The CDR3 has 13 amino acids.

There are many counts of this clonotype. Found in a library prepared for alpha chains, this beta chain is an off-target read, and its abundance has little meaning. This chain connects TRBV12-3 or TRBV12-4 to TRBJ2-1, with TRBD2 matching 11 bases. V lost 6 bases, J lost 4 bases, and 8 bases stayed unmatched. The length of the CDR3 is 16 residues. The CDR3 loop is CASSPTGTSGYNEQFF. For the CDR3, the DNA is TGTGCCAGCAGCCCGACCGGGACTAGCGGTTACAATGAGCAGTTCTTC.

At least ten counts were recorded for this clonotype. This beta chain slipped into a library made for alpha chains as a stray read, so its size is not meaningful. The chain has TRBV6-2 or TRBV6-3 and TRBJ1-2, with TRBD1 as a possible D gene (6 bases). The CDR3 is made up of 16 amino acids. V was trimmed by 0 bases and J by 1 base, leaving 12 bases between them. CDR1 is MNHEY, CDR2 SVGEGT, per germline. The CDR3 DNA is TGTGCCAGCAGTTACTCGACCAGGGGCGATAACTATGGCTACACCTTC. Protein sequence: CASSYSTRGDNYGYTF.

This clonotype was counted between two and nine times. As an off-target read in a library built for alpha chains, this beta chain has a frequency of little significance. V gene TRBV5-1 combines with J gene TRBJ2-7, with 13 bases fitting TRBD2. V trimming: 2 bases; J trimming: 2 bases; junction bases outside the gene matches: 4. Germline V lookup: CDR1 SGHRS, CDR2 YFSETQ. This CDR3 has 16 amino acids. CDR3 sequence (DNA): TGCGCCAGCAGCTTTCTGGGACTAGCGGGAACCTACGAGCAGTACTTC. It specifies CASSFLGLAGTYEQYF. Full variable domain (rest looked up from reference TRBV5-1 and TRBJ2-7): KAGVTQTPRYLIKTRGQQVTLSCSPISGHRSVSWYQQTPGQGLQFLFEYFSETQRNKGNFPGRFSGRQFSNSRSEMNVSTLELGDSALYLCASSFLGLAGTYEQYFGPGTRLTVT.

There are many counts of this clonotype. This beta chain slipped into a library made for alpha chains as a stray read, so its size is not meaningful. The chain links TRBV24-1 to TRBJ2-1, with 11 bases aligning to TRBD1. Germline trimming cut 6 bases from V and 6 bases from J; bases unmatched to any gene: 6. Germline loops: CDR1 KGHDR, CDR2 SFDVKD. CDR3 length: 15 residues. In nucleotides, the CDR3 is TGTGCCACCAGTTTGGGACAGGGGGGGACCAATGAGCAGTTCTTC. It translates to CATSLGQGGTNEQFF.

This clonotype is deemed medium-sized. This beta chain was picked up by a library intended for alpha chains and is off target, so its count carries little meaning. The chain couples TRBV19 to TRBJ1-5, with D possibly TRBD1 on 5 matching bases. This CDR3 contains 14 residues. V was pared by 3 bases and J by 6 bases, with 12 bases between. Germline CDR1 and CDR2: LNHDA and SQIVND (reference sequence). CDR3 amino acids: CASSIAGWAQPQHF. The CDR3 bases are TGTGCCAGTAGTATTGCAGGGTGGGCTCAGCCCCAGCATTTT.